The clone carrying this T cell receptor (beta chain) has more than one count but fewer than ten. The entry originates in a study of T cells after yellow fever vaccination. TCRdb re-analysed the 5' RACE reads in MiXCR, keeping a single row per CDR3 protein. This table has a few hundred thousand distinct CDR3 sequences, about 15% appearing once. The length of the CDR3 is 16 residues. Germline V gene lookup returns CDR1 LGHNT and CDR2 FRNRAP. V dropped 0 bases and J dropped 8; count of bases not matched to a gene: 8. The chain links TRBV12-5 to TRBJ2-2, with TRBD2 matching over 8 bases. The sample was PBMCs, taken 4 to 6 days after the first yellow fever vaccination. The clonotype comes from a young man who received the YFV17D yellow fever vaccine. CDR3 protein: CASGLVRGAGPGELFF. The CDR3 region has the DNA TGTGCTAGTGGTTTGGTGCGGGGGGCCGGACCGGGGGAGCTGTTTTTT.